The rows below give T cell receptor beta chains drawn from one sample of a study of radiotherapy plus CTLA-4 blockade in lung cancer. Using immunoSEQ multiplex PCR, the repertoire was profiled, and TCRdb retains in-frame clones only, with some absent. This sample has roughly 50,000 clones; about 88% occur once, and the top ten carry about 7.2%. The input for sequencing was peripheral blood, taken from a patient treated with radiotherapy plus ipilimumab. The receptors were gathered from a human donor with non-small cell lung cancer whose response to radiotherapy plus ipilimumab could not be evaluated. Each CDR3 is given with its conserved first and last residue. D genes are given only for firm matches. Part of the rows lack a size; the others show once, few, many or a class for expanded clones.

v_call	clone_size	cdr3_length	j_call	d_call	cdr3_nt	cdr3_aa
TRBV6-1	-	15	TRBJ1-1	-	TGTGCCAGCAGGTCCCAGGGAGGGGAAAACACTGAAGCTTTCTTT	CASRSQGGENTEAFF
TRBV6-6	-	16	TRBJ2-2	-	TGTGCCAGCAGTTACCAACCGCGGGGAGGCACCGGGGAGCTGTTTTTT	CASSYQPRGGTGELFF
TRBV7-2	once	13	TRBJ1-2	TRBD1	TGTGCCAGCAGCTCGGGACAGGGCTATGGCTACACCTTC	CASSSGQGYGYTF
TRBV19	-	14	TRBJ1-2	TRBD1	TGTGCCAGTTCCGGGACAGATTTCCGGGCTGGCTACACCTTC	CASSGTDFRAGYTF
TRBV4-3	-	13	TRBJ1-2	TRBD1	TGCGCCAGCAGCCTACAGGGGGCGGATGGCTACACCTTC	CASSLQGADGYTF
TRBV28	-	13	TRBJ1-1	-	TGTGCCAGCAGTTTAGGAGGAAGCACTGAAGCTTTCTTT	CASSLGGSTEAFF
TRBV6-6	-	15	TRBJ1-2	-	TGTGCCAGCAGTTACCCACCCCCCGGGGGCTATGGCTACACCTTC	CASSYPPPGGYGYTF
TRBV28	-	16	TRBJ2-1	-	TGTGCCAGCAGTTTAGGGGGTAGCGGCCTCTACAATGAGCAGTTCTTC	CASSLGGSGLYNEQFF
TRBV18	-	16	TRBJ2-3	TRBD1	TGTGCCAGCTCACCACCCGACAGGGCGGGCACAGATACGCAGTATTTT	CASSPPDRAGTDTQYF
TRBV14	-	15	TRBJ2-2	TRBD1	TGTGCCAGCAGCCGACAGGGTCGTGTCACCGGGGAGCTGTTTTTT	CASSRQGRVTGELFF
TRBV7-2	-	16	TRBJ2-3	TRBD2	TGTGCCAGCAGCTTAGGGGGTAGCGGGGGCACAGATACGCAGTATTTT	CASSLGGSGGTDTQYF
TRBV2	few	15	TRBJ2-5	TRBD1	TGTGCCAGCAGTGCTAGGGGGCTGTACCAAGAGACCCAGTACTTC	CASSARGLYQETQYF
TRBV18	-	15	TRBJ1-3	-	TGTGCCAGCTCACCTCCTCGGACAGAGCCAAACACCATATATTTT	CASSPPRTEPNTIYF
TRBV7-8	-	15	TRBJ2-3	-	TGTGCCAGCAGCTTAGCGGGGGCCCGCACAGATACGCAGTATTTT	CASSLAGARTDTQYF
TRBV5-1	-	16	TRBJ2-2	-	TGCGCCAGCAGGTTTACCCCCGACAGGACGATCGGGGAGCTGTTTTTT	CASRFTPDRTIGELFF
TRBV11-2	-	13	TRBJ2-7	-	TGTGCCAGCAGCTTAGTCGGTTACTACGAGCAGTACTTC	CASSLVGYYEQYF
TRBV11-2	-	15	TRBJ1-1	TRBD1	TGTGCCAGCAGCTTAGCCCCGACAGGGGTCACTGAAGCTTTCTTT	CASSLAPTGVTEAFF
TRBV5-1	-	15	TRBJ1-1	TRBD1	TGCGCCAGCAGCTTGCCGGGACAGCTGAACACTGAAGCTTTCTTT	CASSLPGQLNTEAFF
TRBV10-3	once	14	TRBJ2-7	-	TGTGCCATCAGTTCCGACAAGAGCTCCTACGAGCAGTACTTC	CAISSDKSSYEQYF
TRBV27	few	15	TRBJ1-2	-	TGTGCCAGCAGTGCGTCTGACAGGTCTAACTATGGCTACACCTTC	CASSASDRSNYGYTF
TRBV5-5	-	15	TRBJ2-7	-	TGTGCCAGCAGCTCGGCCACAGGTTCCCCCTACGAGCAGTACTTC	CASSSATGSPYEQYF
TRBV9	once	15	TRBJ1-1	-	TGTGCCAGCAGCGTAGGGCAGGGGATGAACACTGAAGCTTTCTTT	CASSVGQGMNTEAFF
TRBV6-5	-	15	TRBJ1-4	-	TGTGCCAGCAGTTACTTAGGGGGAACTAATGAAAAACTGTTTTTT	CASSYLGGTNEKLFF
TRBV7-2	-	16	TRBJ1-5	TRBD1	TGTGCCAGCAGCAGCACAGGGGTTAATAGCAATCAGCCCCAGCATTTT	CASSSTGVNSNQPQHF
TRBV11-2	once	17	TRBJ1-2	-	TGTGCCAGCAGCGCATCCCTTTCGGGGGGCGTGAATTATGGCTACACCTTC	CASSASLSGGVNYGYTF
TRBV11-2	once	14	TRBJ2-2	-	TGTGCCAGCAGCTTAGATCGTGCCCGGGGGGAGCTGTTTTTT	CASSLDRARGELFF
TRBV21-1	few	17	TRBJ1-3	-	TGTGCCAGCAGCAAAGCCCTCCAGGGTCTCAATGGAAACACCATATATTTT	CASSKALQGLNGNTIYF
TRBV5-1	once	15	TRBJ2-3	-	TGCGCCAGCAGCTTGGATGGTCTAGCCGGAGATACGCAGTATTTT	CASSLDGLAGDTQYF
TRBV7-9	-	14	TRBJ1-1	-	TGTGCCAGCAGCTTAGGGGCGATGAACACTGAAACTTTCTTT	CASSLGAMNTETFF
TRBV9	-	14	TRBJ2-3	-	TGTGCCAGCAGCGGCGGACTGTACACAGATACGCAGTATTTT	CASSGGLYTDTQYF
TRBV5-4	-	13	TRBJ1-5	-	TGTGCCAGCAGCTTCTCGGGGAATCAGCCCCAGCATTTT	CASSFSGNQPQHF
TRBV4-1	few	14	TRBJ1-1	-	TGCGCCAGCAGCCTTAGGGGAATGAACACTGAAGCTTTCTTT	CASSLRGMNTEAFF
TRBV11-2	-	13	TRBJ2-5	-	TGTGCCAGCAGCTTGGAGGTGCAAGAGACCCAGTACTTC	CASSLEVQETQYF
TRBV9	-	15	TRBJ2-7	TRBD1	TGTGCCAGCAGCGTTCGACAGGGGACGCCCTACGAGCAGTACTTC	CASSVRQGTPYEQYF
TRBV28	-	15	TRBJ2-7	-	TGTGCCAGCAGTTTCGGGAACAGCCCCTCCTACGAGCAGTACTTC	CASSFGNSPSYEQYF
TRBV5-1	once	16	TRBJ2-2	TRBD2	TGCGCCAGCAGCCCGGGAGGGGGACCAAACACCGGGGAGCTGTTTTTT	CASSPGGGPNTGELFF
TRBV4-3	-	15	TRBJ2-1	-	TGCGCCAGCAGCCAAGGATCGGGGACCTACAATGAGCAGTTCTTC	CASSQGSGTYNEQFF
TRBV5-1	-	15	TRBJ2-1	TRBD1	TGCGCCAGCAGCATCACAGGGGTCTCCTACAATGAGCAGTTCTTC	CASSITGVSYNEQFF
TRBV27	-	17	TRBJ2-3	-	TGTGCCAGCAGTTCCCTAGGGGTGAACAGGGAAACAGATACGCAGTATTTT	CASSSLGVNRETDTQYF
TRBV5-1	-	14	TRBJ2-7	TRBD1	TGCGCCAGCAGCTACGGGACAGGGAATTACGAGCAGTACTTC	CASSYGTGNYEQYF
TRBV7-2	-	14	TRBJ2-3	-	TGTGCCAGCAGCTTATTCGGTGGCACAGATACGCAGTATTTT	CASSLFGGTDTQYF
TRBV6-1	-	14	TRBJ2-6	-	TGTGCCAGCAGTGAACTTGTAGTGGCCAACGTCCTGACTTTC	CASSELVVANVLTF
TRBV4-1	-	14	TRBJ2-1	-	TGCGCCAGCAGCCACAGGGGTCCCCTGAATGAGCAGTTCTTC	CASSHRGPLNEQFF
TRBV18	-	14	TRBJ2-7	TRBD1	TGTGCCAGCTCCCCGGGACAGGGGATCGACGAGCAGTACTTC	CASSPGQGIDEQYF
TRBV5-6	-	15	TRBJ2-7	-	TGTGCCAGCAGCGGACGGGGGTTTAGAAGCTACGAGCAGTACTTC	CASSGRGFRSYEQYF
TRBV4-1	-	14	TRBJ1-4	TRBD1	TGCGCCAGCAGCCAAGATCCAGGGGGGGAAAAACTGTTTTTT	CASSQDPGGEKLFF
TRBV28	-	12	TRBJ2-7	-	TGTGCCAGCAAAGGACTGTCCTACGAGCAGTACTTC	CASKGLSYEQYF
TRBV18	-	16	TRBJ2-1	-	TGTGCCAGCTCGAGGAGGGCCTGGGGCTCCTACAATGAGCAGTTCTTC	CASSRRAWGSYNEQFF
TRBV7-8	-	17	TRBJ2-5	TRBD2	TGTGCCAGCAGCTTACTAGGCGCGGGAGATGGGAGGGAGACCCAGTACTTC	CASSLLGAGDGRETQYF